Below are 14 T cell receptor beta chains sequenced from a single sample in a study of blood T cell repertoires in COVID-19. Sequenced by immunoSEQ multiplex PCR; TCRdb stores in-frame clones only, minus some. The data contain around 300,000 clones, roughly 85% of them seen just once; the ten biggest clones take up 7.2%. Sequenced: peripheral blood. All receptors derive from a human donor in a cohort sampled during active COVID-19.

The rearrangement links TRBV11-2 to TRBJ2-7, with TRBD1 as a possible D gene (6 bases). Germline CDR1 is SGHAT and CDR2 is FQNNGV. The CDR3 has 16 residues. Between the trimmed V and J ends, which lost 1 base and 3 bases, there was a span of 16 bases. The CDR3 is CASSLGPLTGYYEQYF. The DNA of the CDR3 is TGTGCCAGCAGCTTAGGGCCCTTGACAGGTTACTACGAGCAGTACTTC.

In DNA, the CDR3 is TGTGCCAGCAGAGAAGGCGGGACCACCGGGGAGCTGTTTTTT. It yields the protein CASREGGTTGELFF. V gene TRBV19 combines with J gene TRBJ2-2, with D perhaps matching TRBD2 (6 bases). The V end was cut by 9 bases, the J end by 4 bases, with 15 bases between. The CDR3 spans 14 residues. The germline V gene has CDR1 LNHDA and CDR2 SQIVND (reference sequence). The full variable domain, in which reference TRBV19 and TRBJ2-2 provide the parts outside the CDR3, is DGGITQSPKYLFRKEGQNVTLSCEQNLNHDAMYWYRQDPGQGLRLIYYSQIVNDFQKGDIAEGYSVSREKKESFPLTVTSAQKNPTAFYLCASREGGTTGELFFGEGSRLTVL.

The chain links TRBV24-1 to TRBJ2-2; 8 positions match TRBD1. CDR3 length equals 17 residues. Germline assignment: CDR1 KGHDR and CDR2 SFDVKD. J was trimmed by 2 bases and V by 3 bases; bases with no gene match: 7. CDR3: CATSDGGTGSNTGELFF. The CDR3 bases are TGTGCCACCAGTGATGGAGGGACAGGTAGTAACACCGGGGAGCTGTTTTTT.

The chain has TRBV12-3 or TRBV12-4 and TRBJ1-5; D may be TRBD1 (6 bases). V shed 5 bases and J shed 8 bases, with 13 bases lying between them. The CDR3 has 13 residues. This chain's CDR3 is CASSGGQSEPQHF. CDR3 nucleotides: TGTGCCAGCAGTGGGGGACAATCAGAGCCCCAGCATTTT.

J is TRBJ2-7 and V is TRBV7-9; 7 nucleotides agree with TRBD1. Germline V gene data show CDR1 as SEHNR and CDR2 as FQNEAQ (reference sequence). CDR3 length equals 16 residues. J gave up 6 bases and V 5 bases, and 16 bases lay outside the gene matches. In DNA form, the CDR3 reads TGTGCCAGCAGCGCGATACAGGGGCACCCCTTGGCCGAGCAGTACTTC. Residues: CASSAIQGHPLAEQYF.

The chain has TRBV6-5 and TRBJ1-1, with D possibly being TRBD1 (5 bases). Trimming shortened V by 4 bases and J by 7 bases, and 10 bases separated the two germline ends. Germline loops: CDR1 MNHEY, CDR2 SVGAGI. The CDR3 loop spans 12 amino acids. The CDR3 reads CASSSVTGEAFF. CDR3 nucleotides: TGTGCCAGCAGTTCAGTTACAGGTGAAGCTTTCTTT.

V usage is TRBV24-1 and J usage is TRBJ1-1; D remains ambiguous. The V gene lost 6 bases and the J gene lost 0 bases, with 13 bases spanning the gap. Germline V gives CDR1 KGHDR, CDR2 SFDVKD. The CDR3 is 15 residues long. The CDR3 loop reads CATSTSSDLNTEAFF. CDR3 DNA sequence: TGTGCCACCAGTACCAGCAGCGACTTGAACACTGAAGCTTTCTTT.

The CDR3 nucleotides read TGTGCCAGCAGCAAGACAGGGGACTCCTACAATGAGCAGTTCTTC. It codes for CASSKTGDSYNEQFF. J is TRBJ2-1 and V is TRBV7-6, with 8 bases fitting TRBD1. V shed 5 bases and J 0 bases; nucleotides not matched to a gene: 3. CDR3 size: 15 residues. Germline values: CDR1 SGHVS, CDR2 FNYEAQ.

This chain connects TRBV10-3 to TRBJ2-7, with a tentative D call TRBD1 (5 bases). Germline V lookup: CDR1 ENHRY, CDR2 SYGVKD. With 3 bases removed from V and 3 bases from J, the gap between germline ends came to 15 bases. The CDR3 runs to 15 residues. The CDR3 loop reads CAISDAGAVIYEQYF. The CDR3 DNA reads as TGTGCCATCAGTGACGCTGGGGCTGTTATCTACGAGCAGTACTTC.

CDR3 sequence reads: CASSPGSFTEQFF. The CDR3, as DNA: TGTGCCAGTAGTCCAGGGTCGTTCACTGAGCAGTTCTTC. The chain joins TRBV19 to TRBJ2-1, with D tentatively TRBD1 (5 bases). V was cut by 5 bases and J by 9 bases, with 14 bases left in between. CDR3 size: 13 residues. CDR1 is LNHDA and CDR2 is SQIVND in the germline V gene (reference sequence). The full variable domain, in which reference TRBV19 and TRBJ2-1 provide the parts outside the CDR3, is DGGITQSPKYLFRKEGQNVTLSCEQNLNHDAMYWYRQDPGQGLRLIYYSQIVNDFQKGDIAEGYSVSREKKESFPLTVTSAQKNPTAFYLCASSPGSFTEQFFGPGTRLTVL.

Here the CDR3 reads CASNYRLAGGLANEQFF. For the CDR3, the DNA is TGTGCCAGTAATTATCGTCTAGCGGGGGGTTTAGCGAATGAGCAGTTCTTC. The chain is built from TRBV19 and TRBJ2-1, with 11 bases matching TRBD2. V gave up 7 bases and J gave up 7 bases; unmatched junction bases: 15. The CDR3 has 17 amino acids. Germline CDR1 LNHDA, CDR2 SQIVND (reference sequence).

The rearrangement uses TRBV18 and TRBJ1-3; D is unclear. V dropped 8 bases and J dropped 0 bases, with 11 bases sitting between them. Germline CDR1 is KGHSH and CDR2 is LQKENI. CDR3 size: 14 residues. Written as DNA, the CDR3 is TGTGCCAGCCGACTCGGCAACTCTGGAAACACCATATATTTT. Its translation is CASRLGNSGNTIYF.

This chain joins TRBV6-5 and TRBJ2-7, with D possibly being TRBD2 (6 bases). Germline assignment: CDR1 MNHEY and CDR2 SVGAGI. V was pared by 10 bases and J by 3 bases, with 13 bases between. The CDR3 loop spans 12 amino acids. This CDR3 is CAIWKGLYEQYF. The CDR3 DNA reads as TGTGCCATCTGGAAGGGACTCTACGAGCAGTACTTC.

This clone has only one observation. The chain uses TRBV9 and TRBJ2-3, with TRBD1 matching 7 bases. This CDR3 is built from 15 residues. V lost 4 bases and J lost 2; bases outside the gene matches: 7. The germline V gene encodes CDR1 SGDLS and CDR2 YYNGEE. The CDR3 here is CASSSGQVPTDTQYF. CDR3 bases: TGTGCCAGCAGCTCCGGACAGGTTCCCACAGATACGCAGTATTTT. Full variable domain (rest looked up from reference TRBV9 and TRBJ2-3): DSGVTQTPKHLITATGQRVTLRCSPRSGDLSVYWYQQSLDQGLQFLIQYYNGEERAKGNILERFSAQQFPDLHSELNLSSLELGDSALYFCASSSGQVPTDTQYFGPGTRLTVL.